This T cell receptor beta chain comes out of a study of T cells after yellow fever vaccination. Study details: SMART-Seq v4 Ultra Low Input prepared the low-cell-number fractions. Overall study findings and caveats: A weaker secondary response peaked on day 5, the primary on day 15. The study noted that FACS-sorted repertoires could contain abundant clonotypes contaminating from the bulk population. Boosting was followed by the reappearance of most primary-vaccination clones (approximately 95% CD4, about 89% CD8).

A word on this clonotype: Its matching antigen is unknown. Possible read error: a much larger clone is one base away. Because the CDR3 is missing its conserved closing phenylalanine or tryptophan, this is likely a read error.

TCRdb re-derived calls from the 5' RACE reads in MiXCR, one entry per CDR3 protein. Of over 150,000 distinct CDR3 sequences listed, 5.5% to 8% are singletons. This sample comprised CD4+ T cells sorted from PBMCs, obtained on the day of the first yellow fever vaccination. The clonotype comes from a man between 18 and 29 years old who received the YFV17D yellow fever vaccine.

The CDR3 loop is CASSYSVGPRETQYL. The CDR3 DNA follows: TGTGCCAGCAGTTACTCTGTTGGTCCTCGAGAGACCCAGTACTTA. The chain is built from TRBV6-5 and TRBJ2-5; the D is unclear. The V end lost 0 bases, the J end lost 4 bases, and 12 bases lay between the germline ends. The CDR3 contains 15 residues. Germline CDR1 and CDR2: MNHEY and SVGAGI.